This T cell receptor (beta chain) was found in a study of blood T cell repertoires in COVID-19. For the study at large: The samples span acute and convalescent COVID-19 from the United States, Italy and Spain. T cells, B-cell-depleted T cells, or PBMCs supplied cDNA or gDNA.

Per the study methods: Reference gene primer amplification gave estimated nucleated cell counts. The assay was immunoSEQ multiplex PCR, and TCRdb's table has in-frame clones only and misses some. V and J calls and clone size follow that table, whereas D and trimming were derived from the DNA. The sample consists of about 190,000 clones, under 80% of them appearing once. The germline V gene encodes CDR1 LGHNA and CDR2 YSLEER. The CDR3 has 14 residues. V lost 1 base to trimming and J lost 6 bases, with 9 bases between them. The sample consisted of peripheral blood. The J gene is TRBJ2-2, the V gene TRBV4-3, with D uncertain. This receptor was identified in a woman aged 45 to 65 with acute or convalescent COVID-19. The CDR3 is CASSQAGNAGELFF. The CDR3 DNA reads TGCGCCAGCAGCCAAGCTGGCAACGCCGGGGAGCTGTTTTTT.